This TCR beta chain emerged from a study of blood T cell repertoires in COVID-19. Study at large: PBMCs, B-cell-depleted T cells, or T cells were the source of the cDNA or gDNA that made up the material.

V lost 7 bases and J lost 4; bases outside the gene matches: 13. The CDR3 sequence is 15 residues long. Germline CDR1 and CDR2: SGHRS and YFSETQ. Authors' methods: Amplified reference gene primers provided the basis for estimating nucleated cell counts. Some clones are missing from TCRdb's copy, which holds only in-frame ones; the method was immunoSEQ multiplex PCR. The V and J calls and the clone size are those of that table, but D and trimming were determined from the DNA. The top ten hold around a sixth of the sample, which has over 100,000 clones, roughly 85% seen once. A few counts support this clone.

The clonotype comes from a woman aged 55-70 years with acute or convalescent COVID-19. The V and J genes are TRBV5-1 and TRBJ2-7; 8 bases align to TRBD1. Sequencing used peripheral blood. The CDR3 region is CASYPGDRSVYEQYF. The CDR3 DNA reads TGCGCCAGCTACCCGGGGGACAGGTCAGTATACGAGCAGTACTTC.